The 4 T cell receptor beta chains below were found in one sample sequenced in a study of shared clonotypes between healthy human individuals. Generated by immunoSEQ multiplex PCR, the TCRdb table keeps only in-frame clones and is missing some. The data show about half a million clones, with 75% to 85% seen just once and 13% held by the top ten. The material sequenced was PBMCs. The receptor source for this set is a middle-aged woman in good health. Some clones in this sample may be carry-over from other donors' samples.

This clone was seen more than once but under ten times. This chain uses TRBV28 with TRBJ1-5; D gene uncertain. The CDR3 has 12 residues. CDR1 MDHEN and CDR2 SYDVKM come from the germline V gene. The V gene lost 3 bases and the J gene lost 4 bases, with 4 bases spanning the gap. CDR3: CASSFSNQPQHF. The CDR3 region has the DNA TGTGCCAGCAGTTTTTCAAATCAGCCCCAGCATTTT.

The chain is built from TRBV2 and TRBJ2-1, with a possible D match to TRBD2 (5 bases). The germline CDR1 and CDR2 sequences are SNHLY and FYNNEI. The CDR3 is 13 residues long. With 7 bases removed from V and 6 bases from J, the gap between germline ends came to 13 bases. As DNA, the CDR3 is TGTGCCAGCACGTCCGGGGAGTTCAATGAGCAGTTCTTC. It specifies CASTSGEFNEQFF.

V and J are TRBV7-3 and TRBJ2-6; TRBD1 matches at 10 bases. The CDR3 spans 17 residues. Per the germline V gene, CDR1 is SGHTA and CDR2 is FQGTGA. V lost 2 bases to trimming and J lost 1 base; unmatched junction nucleotides: 2. For the CDR3, the DNA is TGTGCCAGCAGCTTATGGGGACAGGGGTCTGGGGCCAACGTCCTGACTTTC. It specifies CASSLWGQGSGANVLTF.

The chain employs TRBV5-4 and TRBJ2-6; perhaps TRBD2 as D (7 bases). V shed 6 bases and J shed 4 bases, with 14 bases lying between them. In germline, CDR1 is SGHNT, CDR2 YYREEE (reference sequence). CDR3 length equals 15 residues. The CDR3 DNA sequence: TGTGCCAGCACAACGGGGGGCGCCGGGGCCAACGTCCTGACTTTC. Translated, it gives CASTTGGAGANVLTF.